This TCR beta chain was profiled in a study of blood T cell repertoires in COVID-19. The CDR3 is 16 residues long. Unmatched junction bases numbered 3, after V lost 3 bases and J lost 0 bases. Germline lookup yields CDR1 MRHNA and CDR2 SNTAGT. Data came from immunoSEQ multiplex PCR; TCRdb stores just in-frame clones and leaves some out. Here the sample spans roughly 80,000 clones, 88% being singletons. The TCR was taken from a human donor in a cohort sampled during active COVID-19. This chain connects TRBV6-4 to TRBJ2-1; 9 nucleotides line up with TRBD2. The sequenced sample was peripheral blood. The CDR3 DNA sequence: TGTGCCAGCAGTGAGCGGGGGGGGAGCTCCTACAATGAGCAGTTCTTC. Its protein is CASSERGGSSYNEQFF.